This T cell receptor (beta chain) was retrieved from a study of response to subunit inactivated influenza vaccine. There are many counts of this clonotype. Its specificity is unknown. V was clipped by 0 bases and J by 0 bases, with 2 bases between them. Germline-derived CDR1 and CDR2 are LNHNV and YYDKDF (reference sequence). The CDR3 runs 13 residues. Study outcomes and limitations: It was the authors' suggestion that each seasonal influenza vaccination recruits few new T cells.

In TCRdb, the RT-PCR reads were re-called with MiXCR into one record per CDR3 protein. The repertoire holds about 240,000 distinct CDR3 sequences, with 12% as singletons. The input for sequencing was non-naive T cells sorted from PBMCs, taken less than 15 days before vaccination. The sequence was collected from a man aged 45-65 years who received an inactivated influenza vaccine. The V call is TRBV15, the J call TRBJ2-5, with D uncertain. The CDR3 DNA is TGTGCCACCAGCAGAGAATACCAAGAGACCCAGTACTTC. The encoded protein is CATSREYQETQYF.